This T cell receptor (beta chain) originates from a study of T cells in women clearing cervical HPV infection. Method: immunoSEQ multiplex PCR; TCRdb's copy keeps in-frame clones and lacks some. Reported are under 45,000 clones; the ten largest clones contain around 5.8%. The length of the CDR3 is 14 residues. Looked up from germline, CDR1 is SGHRS and CDR2 is YFSETQ. The V end lost 4 bases, the J end lost 6 bases, and 15 bases lay between the germline ends. About this clone: The missing CDR3 end, 3 residues past where the read stops, is filled in from the germline J gene.

This rearrangement joins TRBV5-1 to TRBJ2-3; D unresolved. Sequenced sample: blood buffy coat. This sequence was found in a woman aged 18 to 75 with a cervical HPV16 infection that either progressed to CIN3+ or cleared (not recorded which). CDR3 region: CASSQNLPSDTQYF. The part of the CDR3 DNA that was read is TGCGCCAGCAGCCAGAACCTGCCCTCGGATACG.